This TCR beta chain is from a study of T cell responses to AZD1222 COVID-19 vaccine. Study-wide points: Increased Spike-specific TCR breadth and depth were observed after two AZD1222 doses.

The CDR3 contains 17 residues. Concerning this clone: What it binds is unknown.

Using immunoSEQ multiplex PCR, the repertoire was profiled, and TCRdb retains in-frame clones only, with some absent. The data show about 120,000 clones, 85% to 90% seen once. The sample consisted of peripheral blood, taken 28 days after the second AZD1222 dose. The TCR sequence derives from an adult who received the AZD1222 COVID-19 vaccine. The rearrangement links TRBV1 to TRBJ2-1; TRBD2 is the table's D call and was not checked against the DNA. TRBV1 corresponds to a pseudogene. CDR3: CTSSHALTSGGNNEQFF. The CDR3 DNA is TGCACCAGCAGCCACGCCCTCACTAGCGGGGGAAACAATGAGCAGTTCTTC.